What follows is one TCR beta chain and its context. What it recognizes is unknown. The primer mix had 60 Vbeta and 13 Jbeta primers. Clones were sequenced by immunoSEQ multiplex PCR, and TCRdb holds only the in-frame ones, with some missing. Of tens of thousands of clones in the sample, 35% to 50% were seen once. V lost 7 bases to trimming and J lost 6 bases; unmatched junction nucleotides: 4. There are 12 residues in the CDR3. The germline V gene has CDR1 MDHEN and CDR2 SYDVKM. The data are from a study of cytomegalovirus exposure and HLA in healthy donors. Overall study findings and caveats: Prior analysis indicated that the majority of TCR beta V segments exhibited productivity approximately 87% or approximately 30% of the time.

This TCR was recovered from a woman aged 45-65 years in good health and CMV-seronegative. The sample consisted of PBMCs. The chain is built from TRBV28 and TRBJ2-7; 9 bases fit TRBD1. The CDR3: CASTRTGVEQYF. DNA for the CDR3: TGTGCCAGCACCAGGACAGGGGTCGAGCAGTACTTC.